This T cell receptor beta chain was found in a study of technical replicates of blood from several donors. With 5 bases clipped from V and 2 bases from J, the junction kept 6 bases outside the gene matches. CDR1 and CDR2 from the germline V gene are SEHNR and FQNEAQ (reference sequence). This CDR3 region has 14 residues. TCRdb keeps only in-frame clones here, not all; method: immunoSEQ multiplex PCR. The sample shows about 13,000 clones, roughly 80% of them seen only once. This clonotype was sampled from a human donor in good health. The chain combines TRBV7-9 with TRBJ2-7; TRBD1 aligns across 7 bases. Material: PBMCs. The DNA for the CDR3 is TGTGCCAGCAGCCCTACGACAGGGCCCTACGAGCAGTACTTC. Translation gives CASSPTTGPYEQYF.